Listed below are T cell receptor beta chains from one sample, sequenced in a study of blood T cell repertoires in COVID-19. Libraries were prepared by immunoSEQ multiplex PCR; TCRdb keeps only in-frame clonotypes and omits some of them. The sample holds roughly 50,000 clones; roughly 76% are singletons and the top ten take around 5.3%. Input material: peripheral blood. The receptors were sampled from a woman aged 55-70 years with acute or convalescent COVID-19. CDR3s leave out the opening cysteine and the closing phenylalanine or tryptophan. The D gene is left open where the match is weak.

.	TRBV13	TRBJ2-1	ASSLGSWEDNEQF
TRBD2	TRBV7-2	TRBJ2-1	ASSLERGEVEQF
.	TRBV7-2	TRBJ2-7	ASSYTGRSYEQY
TRBD1	TRBV18	TRBJ2-7	ASSPPGQSYEQY
.	TRBV28	TRBJ1-2	ASSEGGAGGYT
TRBD1	TRBV6-5	TRBJ1-6	ASSGQADSPLH
.	TRBV25-1	TRBJ1-1	ASSEATEAF
TRBD1	TRBV18	TRBJ2-2	ASSLRGTGPTGELF
.	TRBV2	TRBJ2-2	ASNWGVGTGELF
TRBD2	TRBV29-1	TRBJ2-2	SVLDSGSYGELF
TRBD2	TRBV30	TRBJ2-7	AWSPTSGGAYEQY
TRBD2	TRBV27	TRBJ2-1	ASSTLAGVYNEQF
.	TRBV21-1	TRBJ1-2	ASSYRDGYT
.	TRBV5-6	TRBJ1-4	ASSLGPNGGKLF
.	TRBV6-1	TRBJ1-2	ASSERGGGYGYT
TRBD2	TRBV7-9	TRBJ2-3	ASSASGRAFDTQY
TRBD1	TRBV19	TRBJ1-2	ASRYTGEDGYT
.	TRBV28	TRBJ1-4	ASSLGLGFSNEKLF
TRBD2	TRBV10-3	TRBJ2-1	AISEKGGSSYNEQF
.	TRBV12-1	TRBJ2-7	ASGQRGTASYEQY
.	TRBV3-1/TRBV3-2	TRBJ1-4	ASSQGEGSKLF
.	TRBV7-2	TRBJ2-1	ASSFAVEQF
TRBD1	TRBV2	TRBJ2-7	ASGTDSSYEQY
.	TRBV27	TRBJ2-5	ASSLLGLETQY
TRBD2	TRBV18	TRBJ2-7	ASSHGGTSGAASYEQY
TRBD2	TRBV7-9	TRBJ2-7	ASSPGGLAGGEQY
.	TRBV7-9	TRBJ2-5	ASSLGAPTETQY
.	TRBV11-2	TRBJ1-5	ASSLGGSNQPQH
TRBD2	TRBV7-9	TRBJ2-3	ASSLGTSGSIDTQY
.	TRBV16	TRBJ2-7	ASSQWRYYEQY
TRBD1	TRBV5-4	TRBJ1-1	ASSLGQGASEAF
.	TRBV25-1	TRBJ2-7	ASGELYEQY
.	TRBV11-3	TRBJ1-1	ASSLERNTEAF
TRBD2	TRBV5-1	TRBJ2-3	ASSPGAYSGSTDTQY
.	TRBV3-1/TRBV3-2	TRBJ2-7	ASSQPFEYEQY
.	TRBV5-4	TRBJ2-5	ASSLGAGQSQETQY
TRBD1	TRBV9	TRBJ2-5	ASSVALGQGGGETQY
.	TRBV14	TRBJ1-1	ASSQAQANTEAF
TRBD1	TRBV7-9	TRBJ1-2	ASSLRQGGDYGYT
TRBD2	TRBV6-5	TRBJ2-5	ASNAGVPYQETQY
.	TRBV5-6	TRBJ1-2	ASSSWGIGDHGYT